Listed here are 14 T cell receptor beta chains from one sample, sequenced in a study of blood T cell repertoires in COVID-19 (dated by TCRdb to 2019 to 2021). Library method: the immunoSEQ multiplex PCR assay. The table comes from immuneACCESS by way of TCRdb, which keeps in-frame sequences with V and J called. Part of the clones is missing from these tables; in studies checked, under half for an unresolved V gene and the rest for unknown reasons. Here the sample has around 160,000 clones; just under 90% occur a single time. The top ten constitute 10% of the sample. Material: peripheral blood. These receptors were taken from a woman in her 70s with COVID-19, enrolled during active disease.

Of note for this clone: At one of its ends the junction is not consistent with the germline gene, which may arise from a read error. The chain is built from TRBV5-1 and TRBJ2-1; TRBD2 matches at 10 bases. Germline V gene data show CDR1 as SGHRS and CDR2 as YFSETQ. There are 16 residues in the CDR3. The CDR3: CARSLGSGGAVNEQFF. DNA for the CDR3: TGCGCCCGCAGCTTGGGGAGCGGGGGGGCAGTCAATGAGCAGTTCTTC.

This chain connects TRBV27 to TRBJ1-6; D remains ambiguous. Germline-derived CDR1 and CDR2 are MNHEY and SMNVEV (reference sequence). This CDR3 has 17 residues. Trimming stripped 1 base from V and 0 bases from J, with 10 bases between. In DNA, the CDR3 is TGTGCCAGCAGTTTATTGTTAGATCTCTCCTATAATTCACCCCTCCACTTT. Encoded protein: CASSLLLDLSYNSPLHF.

The V and J genes are TRBV7-2 and TRBJ1-1; TRBD1 agrees at 11 bases. The CDR3 contains 16 residues. Germline loops: CDR1 SGHTA, CDR2 FQGNSA. Trimming removed 1 base from V and 6 bases from J; junction bases left unmatched: 7. CDR3 amino acids: CASSLVPGQGGAEAFF. In DNA form, the CDR3 reads TGTGCCAGCAGCTTAGTCCCGGGACAGGGGGGGGCTGAAGCTTTCTTT.

The genes are TRBV19 and TRBJ2-6; tentatively, D is TRBD2 (5 bases). This CDR3 is built from 17 residues. V dropped 4 bases and J dropped 0 bases, with 13 bases sitting between them. Germline V gene lookup returns CDR1 LNHDA and CDR2 SQIVND (reference sequence). The CDR3 region is CASSRGQMSSGANVLTF. CDR3 DNA sequence: TGTGCCAGTAGTAGAGGGCAGATGTCCTCTGGGGCCAACGTCCTGACTTTC.

V is TRBV5-1 and J is TRBJ2-1, with D possibly matching TRBD2 (6 bases). The CDR3 is made up of 15 amino acids. V shed 2 bases and J shed 7 bases, with 16 bases lying between them. CDR1 and CDR2 from the germline V gene are SGHRS and YFSETQ. Here the CDR3 reads CASSFLRQEGNEQFF. Here the CDR3 DNA reads TGCGCCAGCAGCTTCTTAAGGCAGGAGGGGAATGAGCAGTTCTTC. Full variable domain (remainder filled in from reference TRBV5-1 and TRBJ2-1): KAGVTQTPRYLIKTRGQQVTLSCSPISGHRSVSWYQQTPGQGLQFLFEYFSETQRNKGNFPGRFSGRQFSNSRSEMNVSTLELGDSALYLCASSFLRQEGNEQFFGPGTRLTVL.

The rearrangement links TRBV7-2 to TRBJ2-7; 8 bases are a match to TRBD2. CDR3 length: 15 amino acids. CDR1 is SGHTA and CDR2 is FQGNSA in the germline V gene. The V gene end was trimmed by 1 base and the J gene end by 2 bases; junction bases not matched to a gene: 4. The DNA for the CDR3 is TGTGCCAGCAGCTTAGTTAGCGGGGAAACCTACGAGCAGTACTTC. This translates into CASSLVSGETYEQYF.

The table lists this clone with a count of one. CDR3 nucleotide sequence: TGTGCCAGCAGCTTAGGTCGTGAGCAGTTCTTC. Translation gives CASSLGREQFF. This chain joins TRBV7-9 and TRBJ2-1; D unresolved. This CDR3 contains 11 residues. Trimming left V 1 base short and J 9 bases short, with 4 bases between. Germline V CDR1 and CDR2: SEHNR, FQNEAQ (reference sequence). Combining the CDR3 with reference TRBV7-9 and TRBJ2-1 gives the whole variable domain DTGVSQNPRHKITKRGQNVTFRCDPISEHNRLYWYRQTLGQGPEFLTYFQNEAQLEKSRLLSDRFSAERPKGSFSTLEIQRTEQGDSAMYLCASSLGREQFFGPGTRLTVL.

The CDR3 nucleotides read TGCAGCGTGCATACCACAGGGGGCTTCTCTGGAAACACCATATATTTT. This sequence encodes CSVHTTGGFSGNTIYF. The rearrangement joins TRBV29-1 to TRBJ1-3; 9 nucleotides align to TRBD1. Germline CDR1 is SQVTM and CDR2 is ANQGSEA. The CDR3 contains 16 residues. V lost 6 bases and J lost 0; bases outside the gene matches: 9.

V gene TRBV4-1 combines with J gene TRBJ1-5; 10 bases align to TRBD1. V was clipped by 3 bases and J by 6 bases; unmatched bases: 2. The CDR3 is made up of 14 amino acids. Germline lookup yields CDR1 MGHRA and CDR2 YSYEKL. The CDR3 sequence is CASSQRTGGQPQHF. In DNA, the CDR3 is TGCGCCAGCAGCCAGAGGACAGGGGGTCAGCCCCAGCATTTT.

The rearrangement links TRBV28 to TRBJ2-3; D perhaps matches TRBD2 (5 bases). V dropped 6 bases and J dropped 2 bases, with 9 bases sitting between them. The CDR3 is made up of 13 amino acids. Germline V CDR1 and CDR2: MDHEN, SYDVKM. The CDR3 DNA reads TGTGCCAGCAGAAAGGACTCCACAGATACGCAGTATTTT. This codes for CASRKDSTDTQYF.

This clone turned up a few times. The genes are TRBV19 and TRBJ1-2, with 7 positions matching TRBD1. CDR1 is LNHDA, CDR2 SQIVND, per germline (reference sequence). V dropped 5 bases and J dropped 5; count of bases not matched to a gene: 20. The CDR3 has 18 residues. The CDR3 region has the DNA TGTGCCAGTAGTCAAACCGGGACAGTCATTTATGGAGGATATGGCTACACCTTC. Protein: CASSQTGTVIYGGYGYTF.

The rearrangement links TRBV7-9 to TRBJ1-2; D may be TRBD1 (5 bases). CDR1 and CDR2 from the germline V gene are SEHNR and FQNEAQ (reference sequence). V was pared by 2 bases and J by 4 bases, with 14 bases between. The CDR3 totals 15 residues. DNA for the CDR3: TGTGCCAGCAGCTTAACGTCAGGGCAGGGCTATGGCTACACCTTC. Residues: CASSLTSGQGYGYTF.

This chain uses TRBV6-6 with TRBJ2-3; 11 nucleotides line up with TRBD1. The germline V gene encodes CDR1 MNHNY and CDR2 SVGAGI (reference sequence). CDR3 length: 12 amino acids. With V trimmed by 6 bases and J by 15 bases, 8 bases remained unmatched. This chain's CDR3 is CASSSGTGGSYF. CDR3 DNA: TGTGCCAGCAGCTCCGGGACAGGGGGATCATATTTT.

Here the CDR3 reads CASSSIPASKRSNEQFF. The CDR3 DNA is TGTGCCAGCAGCTCTATTCCGGCTAGCAAACGCTCCAATGAGCAGTTCTTC. V and J are TRBV5-6 and TRBJ2-1, with D tentatively TRBD2 (5 bases). The V gene's germline CDR1 is SGHDT and CDR2 YYEEEE. The V end lost 3 bases, the J end lost 6 bases, and 22 bases lay between the germline ends. The CDR3 has 17 amino acids.